The 9 T cell receptor beta chains below were found in one sample sequenced in a study of blood T cells in healthy people across ages (dated by TCRdb to between 2015 and 2016). The receptor library was made with 5' RACE. The second PCR ran for about 6 to 12 cycles and used a J-beta primer mix along with a sample-barcoded 5' primer. Starting from the raw public reads, TCRdb applied fastp trimming at Q25, assembled clones with MiXCR and retained in-frame beta chains. Identical CDR3 protein sequences are pooled into one entry, listed with their most common genes and DNA. The sample yields 1.8 million or so distinct CDR3 sequences; around 40% were counted once. The biggest ten clones account for roughly 23% of the sample. Material for sequencing was blood. The receptors stem from a human donor in good health.

This clonotype was counted between two and nine times. The rearrangement joins TRBV12-3 or TRBV12-4 to TRBJ2-7; maybe TRBD1 (5 bases). V was trimmed by 6 bases and J by 0 bases, leaving 12 bases between them. The CDR3 is made up of 14 amino acids. The DNA for the CDR3 is TGTGCCAGCAGACCCACAGGAGCCTCCTACGAGCAGTACTTC. This gives the protein CASRPTGASYEQYF.

A few counts support this clonotype. This chain links TRBV29-1 with TRBJ2-1, with unresolved D. The CDR3 has 13 residues. Trimming took off 6 bases at V and 10 bases at J, with 19 bases between the two ends. CDR1 and CDR2 from the germline V gene are SQVTM and ANQGSEA. Here the CDR3 reads CSVVFDFFYEQFF. The CDR3 DNA is TGCAGCGTCGTTTTCGACTTTTTCTACGAGCAGTTCTTC.

The chain joins TRBV4-3 to TRBJ2-3; maybe TRBD1 (7 bases). Germline V CDR1 and CDR2: LGHNA, YSLEER. The CDR3 spans 16 residues. Trimming took 2 bases from V and 5 from J, leaving 17 bases between them. The CDR3 protein is CASSQWRAGGRDTQYF. As DNA, the CDR3 is TGCGCCAGCAGCCAATGGAGAGCAGGGGGGAGAGATACGCAGTATTTT.

In its sample, this clonotype was seen a few times. In nucleotides, the CDR3 is TGCAGTGCTAGACCGTCGACAGGGCAGAATGAAAAACTGTTTTTT. Translating it yields CSARPSTGQNEKLFF. This chain connects TRBV20-1 to TRBJ1-4; 7 positions match TRBD1. V was clipped by 2 bases and J by 5 bases; unmatched bases: 8. The CDR3 contains 15 residues. Germline V CDR1 and CDR2: DFQATT, SNEGSKA (reference sequence).

The chain is built from TRBV9 and TRBJ2-5, with D possibly being TRBD2 (5 bases). The ends were cut back, 0 bases at V and 2 bases at J, with 11 bases in the middle. Germline CDR1 SGDLS, CDR2 YYNGEE. The CDR3 length is 15 residues. CDR3 bases: TGTGCCAGCAGCGTAGACATGACGGGGCAAGAGACCCAGTACTTC. The encoded protein is CASSVDMTGQETQYF.

The genes are TRBV24-1 and TRBJ2-5; D perhaps matches TRBD1 (6 bases). This CDR3 region has 16 residues. V was trimmed by 3 bases and J by 2 bases, leaving 15 bases between them. The germline CDR1 and CDR2 sequences are KGHDR and SFDVKD. DNA of the CDR3: TGTGCCACCAGTGATACACGGGACACAATTCAAGAGACCCAGTACTTC. Encoded protein: CATSDTRDTIQETQYF.

The CDR3 bases are TGTGCCAGCAGCCCGCCTGGCAGGGGGGCCAACGTCCTGACTTTC. Amino acids: CASSPPGRGANVLTF. V usage is TRBV11-2 and J usage is TRBJ2-6; no reliable D call. CDR1 is SGHAT, CDR2 FQNNGV, per germline. This CDR3 spans 15 amino acids. The V end lost 5 bases, the J end lost 4 bases, and 12 bases lay between the germline ends.

This clonotype was counted only a few times. The chain carries TRBV9 and TRBJ2-1; no firm D call. Germline V gene lookup returns CDR1 SGDLS and CDR2 YYNGEE. V gave up 0 bases and J gave up 4 bases, with 11 bases separating them. There are 15 residues in the CDR3. CDR3 sequence (DNA): TGTGCCAGCAGCGTAGCTACAGCTAATTACAATGAGCAGTTCTTC. This encodes CASSVATANYNEQFF.

V usage is TRBV7-2 and J usage is TRBJ2-5; the D is unclear. Germline CDR1 reads SGHTA; CDR2 reads FQGNSA. Trimming shortened V by 3 bases and J by 6 bases, and 8 bases separated the two germline ends. This CDR3 spans 12 amino acids. The CDR3 loop reads CASSFGLQTQYF. In DNA form, the CDR3 reads TGTGCCAGCAGCTTTGGGTTACAGACCCAGTACTTC.